The 17 T cell receptor beta chains below come from one sample, sequenced in a study of CD8 T cells in Susac syndrome. Random hexamers were used to reverse transcribe an amount of about 0.45 to 1 ug RNA. MiXCR, applied by TCRdb to the immunoSEQ multiplex PCR reads, yields one record per CDR3 protein. The sample lists 170,000 or so distinct CDR3 sequences, approximately 93% seen once, with roughly 0.1% in the top ten. The sequencing sample was made of CD4+ T cells from PBMCs. These receptors were taken from a human donor with multiple sclerosis.

The V and J genes are TRBV5-1 and TRBJ1-1; the D gene is possibly TRBD1 (5 bases). The CDR3 has 15 residues. The germline CDR1 and CDR2 sequences are SGHRS and YFSETQ. The germline V and J ends were trimmed by 0 bases and 5 bases, with 14 bases remaining between them. CDR3 sequence reads: CASSLAGLTGTEAFF. CDR3 coding DNA: TGCGCCAGCAGCTTGGCGGGACTAACCGGGACTGAAGCTTTCTTT.

The chain uses TRBV6-5 and TRBJ1-2; D gene unclear. This CDR3 is built from 13 residues. Germline values: CDR1 MNHEY, CDR2 SVGAGI. V gave up 4 bases and J gave up 1 base, with 7 bases separating them. CDR3 sequence (DNA): TGTGCCAGCAGTTTCCAGGTTAACTATGGCTACACCTTC. Translated: CASSFQVNYGYTF.

This chain uses TRBV4-3 with TRBJ2-2; D gene ambiguous. The CDR3 has 15 residues. Germline-derived CDR1 and CDR2 are LGHNA and YSLEER. The V gene lost 1 base and the J gene lost 5 bases, with 11 bases spanning the gap. The CDR3 loop reads CASSQGGWRTGELFF. The CDR3 DNA follows: TGCGCCAGCAGCCAAGGCGGCTGGCGGACCGGGGAGCTGTTTTTT.

The CDR3 DNA reads as TGTGCCAGCAGTGAAGTAAGCTCCTATAATTCACCCCTCCACTTT. Protein product: CASSEVSSYNSPLHF. The chain is built from TRBV6-1 and TRBJ1-6, with unresolved D. Germline assignment: CDR1 MNHNS and CDR2 SASEGT. The CDR3 consists of 15 residues. The V gene lost 1 base and the J gene lost 0 bases, with 4 bases spanning the gap.

The V gene is TRBV10-3, the J gene TRBJ1-1; no firm D call. Germline V gives CDR1 ENHRY, CDR2 SYGVKD. V was trimmed by 6 bases and J by 5 bases, leaving 16 bases between them. The CDR3 is made up of 14 amino acids. CDR3 loop: CAIRETVRETEAFF. The CDR3 bases are TGTGCCATCAGGGAAACAGTTAGGGAAACTGAAGCTTTCTTT.

CDR3 DNA sequence: TGCGCCAGCAGCGGGGATGCTGCGGCACCCCTCCACTTT. The encoded protein is CASSGDAAAPLHF. The rearrangement joins TRBV5-1 to TRBJ1-6; D gene unclear. The CDR3 runs to 13 residues. The ends were cut back, 4 bases at V and 11 bases at J, with 13 bases in the middle. CDR1 and CDR2 (germline): SGHRS, YFSETQ.

V usage is TRBV12-3 or TRBV12-4 and J usage is TRBJ1-1, with 10 bases that match TRBD1. The length of the CDR3 is 15 residues. Unmatched junction bases numbered 10, after V lost 6 bases and J lost 6 bases. CDR3 loop: CASSRGQGGGSEAFF. The CDR3 nucleotides are TGTGCCAGCAGCCGCGGACAGGGGGGTGGCTCTGAAGCTTTCTTT.

The chain is built from TRBV12-3 or TRBV12-4 and TRBJ2-1; 7 nucleotides align to TRBD2. This CDR3 spans 14 amino acids. The V and J ends lost 10 bases and 4 bases, in that order; junction bases with no gene match: 10. The CDR3 bases are TGTGCCACCGGGGATAGCGGGTCGTACAATGAGCAGTTCTTC. It translates to CATGDSGSYNEQFF.

This clonotype has only one observation. The chain couples TRBV12-3 or TRBV12-4 to TRBJ1-1; D is undetermined. Trimming took 3 bases from V and 5 from J, leaving 16 bases between them. This CDR3 region has 15 residues. CDR3 sequence: CASSFPRLSGTEAFF. The CDR3 nucleotides read TGTGCCAGCAGTTTTCCCAGGTTAAGTGGGACTGAAGCTTTCTTT.

This clonotype was seen a handful of times. V usage is TRBV19 and J usage is TRBJ2-1, with 7 bases aligning to TRBD1. Germline V lookup: CDR1 LNHDA, CDR2 SQIVND (reference sequence). The ends lost 6 bases at V and 0 bases at J; junction bases unmatched: 2. CDR3 length equals 14 residues. The CDR3, as DNA: TGTGCCAGTAGCCGGGACAGCTCCTACAATGAGCAGTTCTTC. As protein: CASSRDSSYNEQFF.

The chain recombines TRBV18 with TRBJ1-2; 7 positions match TRBD1. This CDR3 comprises 15 residues. Germline assignment: CDR1 KGHSH and CDR2 LQKENI. Trimming removed 4 bases from V and 6 bases from J; junction bases left unmatched: 11. CDR3: CASSLNSGTDDGYTF. The CDR3 DNA is TGTGCCAGCTCACTCAATTCCGGGACAGATGATGGCTACACCTTC.

The V call is TRBV7-9, the J call TRBJ1-6; 11 nucleotides agree with TRBD1. The CDR3 spans 15 residues. Per germline, CDR1 SEHNR and CDR2 FQNEAQ (reference sequence). Trimming removed 3 bases from V and 8 bases from J; junction bases left unmatched: 3. The CDR3 nucleotides are TGTGCCAGCAGCTTCGGACAGGGGGCCTATTCACCCCTCCACTTT. It translates to CASSFGQGAYSPLHF.

This clonotype has a single count. This rearrangement joins TRBV6-1 to TRBJ2-7; TRBD2 agrees at 8 bases. V was pared by 5 bases and J by 6 bases, with 18 bases of the junction left unmatched. This CDR3 spans 17 amino acids. Germline assignment: CDR1 MNHNS and CDR2 SASEGT. The CDR3 here is CASSSALFSGTLSEQYF. The CDR3 nucleotides read TGTGCCAGCAGTTCAGCGCTTTTTAGCGGGACTCTGTCCGAGCAGTACTTC.

The chain has TRBV20-1 and TRBJ1-1; D ambiguous. Trimming cost V 0 bases and J 6 bases, with 11 bases left between them. The CDR3 sequence is 13 residues long. The germline V gene encodes CDR1 DFQATT and CDR2 SNEGSKA (reference sequence). The CDR3 loop reads CSARDPRVAEAFF. DNA for the CDR3: TGCAGTGCTAGAGATCCTCGGGTGGCTGAAGCTTTCTTT.

The gene calls are TRBV5-1 and TRBJ1-2; weak D call: TRBD1 (5 bases). The length of the CDR3 is 13 residues. CDR1 and CDR2 from the germline V gene are SGHRS and YFSETQ. Between the trimmed V and J ends, which lost 1 base and 8 bases, there was a span of 12 bases. The CDR3 reads CASSLSSGRGYTF. DNA of the CDR3: TGCGCCAGCAGCTTGTCATCAGGGCGCGGCTACACCTTC.

This clonotype was detected only once. The genes are TRBV4-2 and TRBJ1-2, with D unresolved. V was pared by 3 bases and J by 2 bases, with 13 bases between. The CDR3 is 15 residues long. Germline V CDR1 and CDR2: LGHNA, YNFKEQ. The CDR3 reads CASSHREGENYGYTF. CDR3 in DNA: TGTGCCAGCAGCCATCGGGAGGGAGAGAACTATGGCTACACCTTC.

The J gene is TRBJ1-1, the V gene TRBV27; D remains unclear. The CDR3 spans 11 residues. The V gene lost 6 bases and the J gene lost 8 bases, with 10 bases spanning the gap. In germline, CDR1 is MNHEY, CDR2 SMNVEV (reference sequence). CDR3 coding DNA: TGTGCCAGCAGCCGCCTGGGGGAAGCTTTCTTT. Protein sequence: CASSRLGEAFF.